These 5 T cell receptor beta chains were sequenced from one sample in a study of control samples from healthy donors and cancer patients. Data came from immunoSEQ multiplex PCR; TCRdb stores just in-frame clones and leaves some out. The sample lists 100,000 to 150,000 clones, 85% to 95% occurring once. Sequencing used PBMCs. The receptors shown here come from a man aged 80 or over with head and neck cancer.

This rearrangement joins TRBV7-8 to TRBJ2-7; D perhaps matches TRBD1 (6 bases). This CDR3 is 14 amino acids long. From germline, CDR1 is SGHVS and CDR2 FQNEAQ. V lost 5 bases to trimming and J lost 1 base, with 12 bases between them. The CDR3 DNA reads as TGTGCCAGCAGCCCAGGGGTTAGGTCCTACGAGCAGTACTTC. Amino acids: CASSPGVRSYEQYF.

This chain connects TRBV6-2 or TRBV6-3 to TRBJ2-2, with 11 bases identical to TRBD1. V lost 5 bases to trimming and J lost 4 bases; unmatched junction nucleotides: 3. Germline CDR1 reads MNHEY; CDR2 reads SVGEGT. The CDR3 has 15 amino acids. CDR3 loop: CASSRGTGGTGELFF. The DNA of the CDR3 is TGTGCCAGCAGTCGAGGGACAGGGGGCACCGGGGAGCTGTTTTTT.

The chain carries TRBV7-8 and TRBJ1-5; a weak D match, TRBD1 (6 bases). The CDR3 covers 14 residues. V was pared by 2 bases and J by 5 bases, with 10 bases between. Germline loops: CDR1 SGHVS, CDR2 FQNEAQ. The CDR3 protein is CASSLFRGDQPQHF. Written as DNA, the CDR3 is TGTGCCAGCAGCTTATTCAGGGGCGATCAGCCCCAGCATTTT.

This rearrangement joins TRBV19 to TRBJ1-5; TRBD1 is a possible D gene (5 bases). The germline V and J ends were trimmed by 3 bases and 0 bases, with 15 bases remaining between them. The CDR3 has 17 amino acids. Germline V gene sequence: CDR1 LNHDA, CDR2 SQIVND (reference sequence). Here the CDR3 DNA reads TGTGCCAGTAGTATCGGGTCCAGGGTCGATAGCAATCAGCCCCAGCATTTT. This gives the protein CASSIGSRVDSNQPQHF. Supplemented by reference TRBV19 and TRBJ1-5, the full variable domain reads DGGITQSPKYLFRKEGQNVTLSCEQNLNHDAMYWYRQDPGQGLRLIYYSQIVNDFQKGDIAEGYSVSREKKESFPLTVTSAQKNPTAFYLCASSIGSRVDSNQPQHFGDGTRLSIL.

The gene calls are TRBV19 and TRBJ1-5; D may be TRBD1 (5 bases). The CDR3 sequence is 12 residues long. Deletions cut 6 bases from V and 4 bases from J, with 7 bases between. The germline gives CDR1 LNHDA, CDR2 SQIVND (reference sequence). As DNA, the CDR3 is TGTGCCAGTAGACAGGAGAATCAGCCCCAGCATTTT. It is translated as CASRQENQPQHF.